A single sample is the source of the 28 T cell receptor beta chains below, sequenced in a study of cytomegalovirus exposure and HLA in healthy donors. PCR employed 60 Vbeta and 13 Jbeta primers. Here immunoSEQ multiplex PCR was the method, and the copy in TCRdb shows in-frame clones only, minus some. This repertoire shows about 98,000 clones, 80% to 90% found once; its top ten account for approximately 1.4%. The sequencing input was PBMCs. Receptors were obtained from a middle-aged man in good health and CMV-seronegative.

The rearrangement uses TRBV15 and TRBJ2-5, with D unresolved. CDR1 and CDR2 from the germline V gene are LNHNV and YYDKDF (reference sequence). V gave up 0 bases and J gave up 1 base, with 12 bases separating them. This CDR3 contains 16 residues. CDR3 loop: CATSRDRPYTQETQYF. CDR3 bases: TGTGCCACCAGCAGAGACAGGCCTTACACCCAAGAGACCCAGTACTTC.

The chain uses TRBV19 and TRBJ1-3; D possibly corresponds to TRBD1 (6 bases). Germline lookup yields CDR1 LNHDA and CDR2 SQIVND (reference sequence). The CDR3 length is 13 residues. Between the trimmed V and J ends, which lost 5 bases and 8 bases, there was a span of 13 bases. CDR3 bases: TGTGCCAGTAGTTCCAGGGGATTTGACACCATATATTTT. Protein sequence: CASSSRGFDTIYF.

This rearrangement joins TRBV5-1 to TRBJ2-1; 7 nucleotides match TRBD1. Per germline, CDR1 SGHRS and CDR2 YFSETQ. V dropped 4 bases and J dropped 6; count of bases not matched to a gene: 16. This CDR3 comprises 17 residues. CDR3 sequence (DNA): TGCGCCAGCAGCCTAAGAGGTGTAACAGGGGTTATCAATGAGCAGTTCTTC. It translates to CASSLRGVTGVINEQFF.

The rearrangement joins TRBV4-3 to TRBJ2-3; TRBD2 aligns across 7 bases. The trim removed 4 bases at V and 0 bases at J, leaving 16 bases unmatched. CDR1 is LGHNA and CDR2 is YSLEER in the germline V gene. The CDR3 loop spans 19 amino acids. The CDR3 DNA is TGCGCCAGCAGCCTGTTTTTGGGACTATCCACCGCTAGCACAGATACGCAGTATTTT. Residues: CASSLFLGLSTASTDTQYF.

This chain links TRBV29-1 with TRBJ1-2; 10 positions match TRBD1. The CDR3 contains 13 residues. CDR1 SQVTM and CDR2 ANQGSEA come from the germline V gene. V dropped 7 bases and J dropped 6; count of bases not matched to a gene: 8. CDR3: CSGWTGGGDGYTF. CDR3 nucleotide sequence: TGCAGCGGCTGGACAGGGGGTGGGGATGGCTACACCTTC.

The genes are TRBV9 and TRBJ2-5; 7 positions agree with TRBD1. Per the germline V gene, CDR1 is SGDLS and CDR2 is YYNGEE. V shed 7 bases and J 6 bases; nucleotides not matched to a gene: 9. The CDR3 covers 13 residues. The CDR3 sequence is CASGAMTGKTQYF. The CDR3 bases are TGTGCCAGCGGAGCTATGACAGGGAAGACCCAGTACTTC.

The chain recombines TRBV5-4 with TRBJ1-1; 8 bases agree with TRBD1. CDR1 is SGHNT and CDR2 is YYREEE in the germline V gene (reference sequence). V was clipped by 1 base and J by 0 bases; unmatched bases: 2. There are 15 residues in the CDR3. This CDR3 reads CASSLSGGLNTEAFF. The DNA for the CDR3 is TGTGCCAGCAGCTTGTCAGGGGGCCTGAACACTGAAGCTTTCTTT.

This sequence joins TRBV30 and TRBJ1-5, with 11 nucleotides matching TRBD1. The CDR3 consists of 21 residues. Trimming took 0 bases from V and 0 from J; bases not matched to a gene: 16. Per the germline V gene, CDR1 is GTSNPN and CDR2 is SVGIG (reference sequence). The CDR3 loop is CAWSVGVWDRGMLGSNQPQHF. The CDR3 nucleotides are TGTGCCTGGAGTGTGGGTGTATGGGACAGGGGGATGCTTGGTAGCAATCAGCCCCAGCATTTT.

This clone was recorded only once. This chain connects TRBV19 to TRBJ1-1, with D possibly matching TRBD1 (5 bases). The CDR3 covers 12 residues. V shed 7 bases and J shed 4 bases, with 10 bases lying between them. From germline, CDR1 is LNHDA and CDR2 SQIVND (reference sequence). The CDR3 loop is CASKDGGTEAFF. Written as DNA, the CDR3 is TGTGCCAGTAAAGACGGGGGCACTGAAGCTTTCTTT.

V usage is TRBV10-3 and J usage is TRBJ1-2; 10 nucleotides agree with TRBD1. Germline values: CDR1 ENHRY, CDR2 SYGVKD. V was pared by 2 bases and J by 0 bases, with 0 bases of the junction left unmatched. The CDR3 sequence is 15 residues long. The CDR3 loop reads CAISEGTGANYGYTF. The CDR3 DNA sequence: TGTGCCATCAGTGAGGGGACAGGGGCTAACTATGGCTACACCTTC.

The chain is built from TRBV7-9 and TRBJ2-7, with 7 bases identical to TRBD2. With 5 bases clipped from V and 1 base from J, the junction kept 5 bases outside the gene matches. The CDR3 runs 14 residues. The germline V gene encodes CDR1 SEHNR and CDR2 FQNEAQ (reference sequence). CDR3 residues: CASSPSGRSYEQYF. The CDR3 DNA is TGTGCCAGCAGCCCTAGCGGACGGTCCTACGAGCAGTACTTC.

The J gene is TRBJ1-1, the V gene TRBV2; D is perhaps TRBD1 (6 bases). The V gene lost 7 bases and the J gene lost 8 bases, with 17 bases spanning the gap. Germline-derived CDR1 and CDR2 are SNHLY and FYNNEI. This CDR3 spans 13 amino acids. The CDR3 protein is CASNYPDRYEAFF. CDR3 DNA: TGTGCCAGCAATTATCCGGACAGATACGAAGCTTTCTTT. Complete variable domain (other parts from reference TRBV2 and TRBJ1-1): EPEVTQTPSHQVTQMGQEVILRCVPISNHLYFYWYRQILGQKVEFLVSFYNNEISEKSEIFDDQFSVERPDGSNFTLKIRSTKLEDSAMYFCASNYPDRYEAFFGQGTRLTVV.

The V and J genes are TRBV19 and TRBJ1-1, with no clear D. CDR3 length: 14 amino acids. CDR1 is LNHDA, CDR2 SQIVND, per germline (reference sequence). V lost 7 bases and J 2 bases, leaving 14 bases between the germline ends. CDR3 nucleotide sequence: TGTGCCAGTACCGAGAGGCATTTAAACACTGAAGCTTTCTTT. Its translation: CASTERHLNTEAFF.

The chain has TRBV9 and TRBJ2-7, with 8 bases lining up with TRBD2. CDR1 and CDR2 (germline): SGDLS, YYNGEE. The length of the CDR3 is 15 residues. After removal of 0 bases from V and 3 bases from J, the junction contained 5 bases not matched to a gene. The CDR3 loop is CASSVGSSGDYEQYF. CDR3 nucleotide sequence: TGTGCCAGCAGCGTAGGTAGTAGCGGGGACTACGAGCAGTACTTC.

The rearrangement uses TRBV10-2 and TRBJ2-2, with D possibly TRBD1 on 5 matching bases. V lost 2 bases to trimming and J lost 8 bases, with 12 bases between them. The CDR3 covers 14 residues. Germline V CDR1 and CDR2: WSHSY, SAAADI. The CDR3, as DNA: TGCGCCAGCAGTGAGGTGGGGCTTTCGGGGGAGCTGTTTTTT. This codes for CASSEVGLSGELFF.

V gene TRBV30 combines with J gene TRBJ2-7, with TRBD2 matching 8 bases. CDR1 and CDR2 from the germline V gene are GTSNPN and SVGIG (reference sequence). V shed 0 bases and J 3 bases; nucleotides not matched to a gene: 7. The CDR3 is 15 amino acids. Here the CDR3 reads CAWSVGSGAYYEQYF. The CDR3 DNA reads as TGTGCCTGGAGTGTAGGTAGCGGGGCTTACTACGAGCAGTACTTC.

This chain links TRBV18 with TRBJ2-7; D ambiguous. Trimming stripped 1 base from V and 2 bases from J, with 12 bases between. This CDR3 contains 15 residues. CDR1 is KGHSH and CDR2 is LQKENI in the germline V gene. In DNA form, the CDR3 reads TGTGCCAGCTCACCACTTAGTTCTAGGACCTACGAGCAGTACTTC. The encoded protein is CASSPLSSRTYEQYF.

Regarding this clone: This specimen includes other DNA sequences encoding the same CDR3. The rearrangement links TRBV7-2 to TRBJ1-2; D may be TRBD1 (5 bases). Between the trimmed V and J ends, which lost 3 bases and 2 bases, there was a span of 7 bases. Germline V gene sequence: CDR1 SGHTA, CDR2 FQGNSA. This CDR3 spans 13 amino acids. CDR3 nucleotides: TGTGCCAGCAGCTTCGGGGGAAACTATGGCTACACCTTC. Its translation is CASSFGGNYGYTF.

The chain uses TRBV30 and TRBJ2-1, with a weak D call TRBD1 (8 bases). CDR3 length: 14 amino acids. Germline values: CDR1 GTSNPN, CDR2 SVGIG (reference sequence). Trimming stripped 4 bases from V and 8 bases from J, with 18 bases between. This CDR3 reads CAWNPYRGGDEQFF. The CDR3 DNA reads TGTGCCTGGAACCCATACAGGGGGGGCGATGAGCAGTTCTTC.

CDR3 in DNA: TGTGCCAGCAGCGACAGGGGCTACGAGCAGTACTTC. It codes for CASSDRGYEQYF. This sequence joins TRBV6-5 and TRBJ2-7; 8 nucleotides line up with TRBD1. With 6 bases clipped from V and 3 bases from J, the junction kept 1 base outside the gene matches. Per germline, CDR1 MNHEY and CDR2 SVGAGI. CDR3 length: 12 residues.

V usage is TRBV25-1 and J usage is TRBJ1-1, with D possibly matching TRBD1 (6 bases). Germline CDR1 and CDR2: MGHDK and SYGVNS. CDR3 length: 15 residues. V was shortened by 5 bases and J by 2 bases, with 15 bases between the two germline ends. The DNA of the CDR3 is TGTGCCAGCAGTAAGCTAAACAGGGAAAACACTGAAGCTTTCTTT. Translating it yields CASSKLNRENTEAFF.

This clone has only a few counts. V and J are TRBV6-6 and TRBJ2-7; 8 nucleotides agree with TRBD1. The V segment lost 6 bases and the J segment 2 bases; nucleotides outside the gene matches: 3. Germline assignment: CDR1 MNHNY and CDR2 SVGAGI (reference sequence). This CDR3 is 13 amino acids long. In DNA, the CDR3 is TGTGCCAGCAGCAAGGACAGGGCCTACGAGCAGTACTTC. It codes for CASSKDRAYEQYF.

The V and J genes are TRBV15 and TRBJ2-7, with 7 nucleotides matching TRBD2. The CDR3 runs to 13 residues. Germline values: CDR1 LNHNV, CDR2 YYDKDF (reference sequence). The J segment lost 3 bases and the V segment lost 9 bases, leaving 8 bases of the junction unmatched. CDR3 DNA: TGTGCCACTAGCCTGGGGGGGAACTACGAGCAGTACTTC. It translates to CATSLGGNYEQYF.

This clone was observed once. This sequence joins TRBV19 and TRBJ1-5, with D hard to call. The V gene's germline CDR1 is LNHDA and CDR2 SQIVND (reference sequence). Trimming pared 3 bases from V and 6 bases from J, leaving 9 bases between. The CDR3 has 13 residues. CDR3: CASSILAGQPQHF. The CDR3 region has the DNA TGTGCCAGTAGTATTTTGGCTGGTCAGCCCCAGCATTTT.

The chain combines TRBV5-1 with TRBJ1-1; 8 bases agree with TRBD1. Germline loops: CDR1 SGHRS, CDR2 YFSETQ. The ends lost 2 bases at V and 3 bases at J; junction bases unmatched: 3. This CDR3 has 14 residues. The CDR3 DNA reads TGCGCCAGCAGCTTTCAGGGGGCTGACACTGAAGCTTTCTTT. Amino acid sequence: CASSFQGADTEAFF.

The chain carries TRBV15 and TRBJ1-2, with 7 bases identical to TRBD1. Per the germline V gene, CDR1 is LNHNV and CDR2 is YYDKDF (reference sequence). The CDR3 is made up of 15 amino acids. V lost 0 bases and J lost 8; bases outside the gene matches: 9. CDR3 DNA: TGTGCCACCAGCAGAGATCGGGAGGGGGCGCGGGGCTACACCTTC. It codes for CATSRDREGARGYTF.

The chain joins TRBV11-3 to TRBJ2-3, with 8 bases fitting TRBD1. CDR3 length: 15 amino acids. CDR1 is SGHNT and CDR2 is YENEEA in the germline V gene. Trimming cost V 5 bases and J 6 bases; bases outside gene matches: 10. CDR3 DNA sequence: TGTGCCAGCAGCGATCGACAGGGGACACCCGATACGCAGTATTTT. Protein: CASSDRQGTPDTQYF.

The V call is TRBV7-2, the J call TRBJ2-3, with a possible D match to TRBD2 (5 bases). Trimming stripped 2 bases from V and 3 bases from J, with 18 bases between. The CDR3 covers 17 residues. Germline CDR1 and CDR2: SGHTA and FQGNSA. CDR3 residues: CASSLRPGLGRTDTQYF. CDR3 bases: TGTGCCAGCAGCTTACGCCCAGGACTTGGTAGGACAGATACGCAGTATTTT.